This T cell receptor (beta chain) was captured by sequencing in a study of Ad26.COV2.S vaccination and SARS-CoV-2 variants (dated by TCRdb to 2020 to 2023). At the level of the whole study: The specificity and breadth of SARS-CoV-2-reactive T cell receptors after Ad26.COV2.S vaccination were assessed by TCRbeta repertoire sequencing. The TCR-sequenced set comprised about 32 samples: approximately 20 Ad26.COV2.S vaccine recipients, 5 placebo recipients and 8 SARS-CoV-2 convalescent individuals. Study-wide findings and limitations: After vaccination, spike-specific CD8+ and CD4+ T cell responses were reported to show substantial breadth. Non-spike TCR breadth was comparable between vaccine and placebo recipients, consistent with the vaccine containing only spike. Spike-specific TCR breadth was higher in Ad26.COV2.S recipients than in placebo recipients (P = 0.0014). According to the authors, total T cell responses may have been underestimated by the TCR breadth and depth analyses.

The immunoSEQ Assay was used to sequence TCRbeta CDR3 regions. After extraction, genomic DNA underwent amplification by bias-controlled multiplex PCR, followed by high-throughput sequencing. In the authors' own workflow: To quantify the absolute abundance of every unique TCRbeta CDR3 region, sequences were collapsed and filtered. T cell fraction was estimated by normalizing TCRbeta template counts to usable DNA, which was measured by amplifying reference genes present in all nucleated cells. Repertoire TCRs were annotated as SARS-CoV-2-specific when V gene, CDR3 amino acid sequence and J gene were exactly matched to a known reactive TCR set. The reference SARS-CoV-2 TCR set was obtained from MIRA and was filtered for enrichment in COVID-19-positive ImmuneCODE repertoires, whereby public or cross-reactive TCRs were removed. Drawing on the MIRA antigens, annotated TCRs were analysed further at the level of specific ORF or position within ORF. Breadth was defined as the number of annotated unique rearrangements divided by the total number of unique productive rearrangements, and depth was defined as the summed frequency of the annotated unique rearrangements. Two-sided Wilcoxon rank-sum tests were applied when comparing TCR breadth between groups. TCRdb holds this immuneACCESS table with in-frame rearrangements only. Some clones are missing; in checked studies, unresolved V genes explain under half, and the rest has no known cause. V, J and clone size derive from that table, while D and trimming were established from the DNA sequence. The sample data list around 94,000 clones, and around 81% of these were observed just once. The ten largest clones capture about 18% of the sample.

The sample's time point label is to be understood as: individuals recovered from natural SARS-CoV-2 infection. Turning to this clone: Which antigen it targets is not known. Nothing much larger sits one base from this clone, and base qualities are not available.

The TCR originated in a human donor who had recovered from COVID-19. The sample in question was peripheral blood, obtained after recovery from COVID-19.

The DNA sequence is as follows: TGTGCTAGTGCCAAACTCGGGGGGAGCCAAGAGACCCAGTACTTC. This sequence encodes CASAKLGGSQETQYF. The chain is made from TRBV12-5 and TRBJ2-5; 7 bases in the junction line up with TRBD2. Relative to germline, V is missing 7 bases and J is missing 1 base, with 9 bases of the junction outside any gene match. The germline V gene supplies CDR1 LGHNT and CDR2 FRNRAP. The CDR3 runs 15 amino acids, cysteine and phenylalanine included. Solely the CDR3 DNA is kept, with 45 bases framed from the first base.